The clone carrying this T cell receptor (beta chain) occurred a few times. Its target is not known. Amplification used 60 Vbeta primers and 13 Jbeta primers. Measured with immunoSEQ multiplex PCR; TCRdb has only the in-frame clones, and not every one. This sample has about 100,000 clones; about 9.4% occur once, and the top ten carry approximately 6.1%. CDR3 length equals 15 residues. Per the germline V gene, CDR1 is SGHRS and CDR2 is YFSETQ. V gave up 4 bases and J gave up 4 bases, with 14 bases separating them. These data belong to a study of cytomegalovirus exposure and HLA in healthy donors. Study-wide findings and caveats: Sequencing depth across donors, presence/absence analyses assumed, was roughly uniform. The majority of TCR sequences were rare, yet some public TCRs appeared in many donors.

This chain links TRBV5-1 with TRBJ2-2, with D maybe TRBD1 (6 bases). The sequenced material came from PBMCs. This clonotype was obtained from a man aged 40-49 years in good health and CMV-seropositive. This CDR3 reads CASSMTGDGTGELFF. The CDR3 DNA reads as TGCGCCAGCAGCATGACAGGTGACGGCACCGGGGAGCTGTTTTTT.